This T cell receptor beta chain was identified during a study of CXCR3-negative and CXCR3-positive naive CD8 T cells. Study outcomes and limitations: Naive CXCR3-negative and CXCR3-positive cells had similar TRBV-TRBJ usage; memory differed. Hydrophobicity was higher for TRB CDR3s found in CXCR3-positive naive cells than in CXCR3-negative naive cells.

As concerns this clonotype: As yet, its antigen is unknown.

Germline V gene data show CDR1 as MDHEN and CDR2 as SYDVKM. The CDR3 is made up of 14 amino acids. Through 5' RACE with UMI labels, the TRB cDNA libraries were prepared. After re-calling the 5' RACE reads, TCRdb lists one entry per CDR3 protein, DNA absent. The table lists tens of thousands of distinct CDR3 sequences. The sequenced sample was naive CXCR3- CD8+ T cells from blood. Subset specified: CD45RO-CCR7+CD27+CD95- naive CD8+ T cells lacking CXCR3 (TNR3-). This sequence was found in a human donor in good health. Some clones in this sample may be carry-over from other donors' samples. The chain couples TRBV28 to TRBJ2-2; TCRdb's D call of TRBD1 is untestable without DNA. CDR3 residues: CASSTRTGPGELFF.